This passage covers 26 T cell receptor beta chains from one sample sequenced in a study of spatial heterogeneity in lung cancer. No antigen has been assigned to these receptors. Study-wide results and limits: The study found that expanded intratumoral alpha and beta TCR counts tracked tumor mutation counts.

In TCRdb, the 5' RACE reads were re-called with MiXCR into one record per CDR3 protein. The repertoire holds over 1,500 distinct CDR3 sequences, 10% seen once, with approximately 30% in the top ten. As to time point: sample taken at primary tumor resection. The sample here was lung tumor tissue, taken at surgery. These receptors were obtained from a female donor with early-stage non-small cell lung cancer.

This clonotype turned up a few times. The chain couples TRBV20-1 to TRBJ2-1, with D tentatively TRBD1 or TRBD2 (5 bases each). Germline CDR1 reads DFQATT; CDR2 reads SNEGSKA (reference sequence). This CDR3 contains 13 residues. V was shortened by 5 bases and J by 9 bases, with 17 bases between the two germline ends. The CDR3 DNA follows: TGCAGTGCTTGGGGGAGCGACCGCTTTGAGCAGTTCTTC. Protein: CSAWGSDRFEQFF.

This clonotype is classed as medium-sized. The V gene is TRBV20-1, the J gene TRBJ2-1; no reliable D call. The V gene's germline CDR1 is DFQATT and CDR2 SNEGSKA (reference sequence). CDR3 length equals 12 residues. Trimming shortened V by 4 bases and J by 5 bases, and 9 bases separated the two germline ends. In nucleotides, the CDR3 is TGCAGTGCTATTTCACAGAACAATGAGCAGTTCTTC. This codes for CSAISQNNEQFF.

This clonotype showed up just a few times. The V and J genes are TRBV20-1 and TRBJ2-5; D call uncertain. The CDR3 totals 10 residues. The germline gives CDR1 DFQATT, CDR2 SNEGSKA (reference sequence). Trimming removed 2 bases from V and 5 bases from J, with 3 bases in between. CDR3 nucleotide sequence: TGCAGTGCTAGATGGGAGACCCAGTACTTC. It codes for CSARWETQYF.

This clonotype is large in the sample. The rearrangement joins TRBV6-2 or TRBV6-3 to TRBJ2-2; 9 positions agree with TRBD1. V dropped 1 base and J dropped 2; count of bases not matched to a gene: 5. The CDR3 contains 17 residues. Germline assignment: CDR1 MNHEY and CDR2 SVGEGT. As DNA, the CDR3 is TGTGCCAGCAGTTACTTGAAGACAGGGGGAAACACCGGGGAGCTGTTTTTT. It specifies CASSYLKTGGNTGELFF.

Within the sample, this clonotype is large. This chain joins TRBV28 and TRBJ2-7; D is ambiguous. Germline V gives CDR1 MDHEN, CDR2 SYDVKM. The CDR3 covers 12 residues. The germline V and J ends were trimmed by 5 bases and 4 bases, with 9 bases remaining between them. For the CDR3, the DNA is TGTGCCAGCAGTCAAGGGTTGTACGAGCAGTACTTC. Encoded protein: CASSQGLYEQYF. Drawing the rest from reference TRBV28 and TRBJ2-7, the complete variable domain is DVKVTQSSRYLVKRTGEKVFLECVQDMDHENMFWYRQDPGLGLRLIYFSYDVKMKEKGDIPEGYSVSREKKERFSLILESASTNQTSMYLCASSQGLYEQYFGPGTRLTVT.

This clonotype is categorized as medium-sized. The chain uses TRBV12-3 or TRBV12-4 and TRBJ2-2; no firm D call. The CDR3 runs 11 residues. V was clipped by 6 bases and J by 7 bases, with 6 bases between them. CDR3 DNA: TGTGCCAGCAGGAGAAACGGGGAGCTGTTTTTT. It codes for CASRRNGELFF.

V gene TRBV7-7 combines with J gene TRBJ2-7; 8 positions match TRBD1. Trimming removed 5 bases from V and 6 bases from J; junction bases left unmatched: 9. CDR3 size: 14 residues. CDR1 and CDR2 (germline): SSHAT, FNYEAQ (reference sequence). CDR3 protein: CASSPDRVRSEQYF. The CDR3, as DNA: TGTGCCAGCAGCCCGGACAGGGTGAGATCCGAGCAGTACTTC.

By share, this clonotype ranks as medium-sized. V is TRBV25-1 and J is TRBJ2-5; a weak D match, TRBD1 (6 bases). There are 14 residues in the CDR3. The V end was cut by 3 bases, the J end by 4 bases, with 12 bases between. CDR1 and CDR2 (germline): MGHDK, SYGVNS. This CDR3 reads CASSDQGRGETQYF. The CDR3 nucleotides are TGTGCCAGCAGTGATCAAGGCAGGGGAGAGACCCAGTACTTC.

This clonotype was seen a handful of times. The V call is TRBV11-2, the J call TRBJ2-5, with 9 bases matching TRBD2. Germline CDR1 is SGHAT and CDR2 is FQNNGV. The V gene end was trimmed by 2 bases and the J gene end by 5 bases; junction bases not matched to a gene: 12. The CDR3 totals 17 residues. The chain's CDR3 is CASSLRVSGGLGETQYF. CDR3 sequence (DNA): TGTGCCAGCAGCTTACGTGTTAGCGGGGGCTTAGGGGAGACCCAGTACTTC.

This clonotype is medium-sized. The genes are TRBV29-1 and TRBJ2-3, with D hard to call. CDR3 length: 13 residues. Germline V gives CDR1 SQVTM, CDR2 ANQGSEA. V lost 4 bases and J lost 3, with 11 bases in between. For the CDR3, the DNA is TGCAGCGTTGGGACCGAGACAACAGATACGCAGTATTTT. Translating it yields CSVGTETTDTQYF.

In its sample, this clonotype ranks as medium-sized. The chain has TRBV5-6 and TRBJ2-5; TRBD2 agrees at 9 bases. CDR1 SGHDT and CDR2 YYEEEE come from the germline V gene. V trimming: 3 bases; J trimming: 4 bases; junction bases outside the gene matches: 10. The CDR3 covers 16 residues. CDR3 region: CASSSGTSLGAETQYF. The CDR3 nucleotides are TGTGCCAGCAGCTCCGGGACTAGCCTTGGGGCAGAGACCCAGTACTTC.

In its sample, this clonotype was seen many times. The rearrangement uses TRBV27 and TRBJ1-6; D ambiguous. The CDR3 contains 13 residues. From germline, CDR1 is MNHEY and CDR2 SMNVEV (reference sequence). The V gene lost 7 bases and the J gene lost 11 bases, with 15 bases spanning the gap. The DNA for the CDR3 is TGTGCCAGCACCGGGGAGCCTCACGCACCCCTCCACTTT. Its translation: CASTGEPHAPLHF.

Within the sample, this clonotype is large. The chain recombines TRBV4-2 with TRBJ2-1, with 8 bases aligning to TRBD2. The CDR3 spans 17 residues. Germline CDR1 reads LGHNA; CDR2 reads YNFKEQ. Trimming removed 0 bases from V and 2 bases from J; junction bases left unmatched: 6. The CDR3 loop is CASSQEVGGLAYNEQFF. DNA of the CDR3: TGTGCCAGCAGCCAAGAAGTTGGGGGACTAGCCTACAATGAGCAGTTCTTC.

Sample share makes this clonotype medium-sized. The chain has TRBV29-1 and TRBJ2-3; D ambiguous. Germline V gene lookup returns CDR1 SQVTM and CDR2 ANQGSEA. This CDR3 is 14 amino acids long. Trimming took 5 bases from V and 1 from J, leaving 13 bases between them. CDR3 sequence: CSVLFGVGTDTQYF. CDR3 DNA sequence: TGCAGCGTTCTTTTTGGAGTCGGCACAGATACGCAGTATTTT.

Judged by abundance, this clonotype is large. The chain couples TRBV12-3 or TRBV12-4 to TRBJ1-3; possibly TRBD1 for D (6 bases). The CDR3 is 16 residues long. V was clipped by 6 bases and J by 0 bases, with 15 bases between them. The CDR3 DNA is TGTGCCAGCAGATCCCGGGACACGATCTCTGGAAACACCATATATTTT. Translated, it gives CASRSRDTISGNTIYF.

This clonotype qualifies as medium-sized (0.01 to 0.1%). The V call is TRBV10-3, the J call TRBJ1-5, with TRBD1 matching over 8 bases. The CDR3 consists of 15 residues. Per the germline V gene, CDR1 is ENHRY and CDR2 is SYGVKD. V lost 2 bases to trimming and J lost 9 bases; unmatched junction nucleotides: 9. The CDR3, as DNA: TGTGCCATCAGTGAGCTAGGACAGGGCGGGGGGCCCCAGCATTTT. It yields the protein CAISELGQGGGPQHF.

By share of the sample, this clonotype is medium-sized. The V call is TRBV10-3, the J call TRBJ2-5; unclear D gene. Germline-derived CDR1 and CDR2 are ENHRY and SYGVKD. V was cut by 2 bases and J by 5 bases, with 9 bases left in between. The CDR3 runs to 13 residues. CDR3 sequence: CAISEMMGETQYF. CDR3 nucleotide sequence: TGTGCCATCAGTGAGATGATGGGGGAGACCCAGTACTTC.

This clonotype ranks as medium-sized. The CDR3 sequence: CSDTETTSGRLGANVLTF. CDR3 DNA: TGCAGCGACACCGAAACGACTAGCGGGAGGCTTGGGGCCAACGTCCTGACTTTC. The rearrangement joins TRBV20-1 to TRBJ2-6; 13 bases are a match to TRBD2. CDR3 length: 18 residues. Germline CDR1 and CDR2: DFQATT and SNEGSKA (reference sequence).

This clonotype is categorized as large. The V and J genes are TRBV6-5 and TRBJ1-3; D not certain. V lost 0 bases and J lost 1, with 10 bases in between. CDR3 length equals 16 residues. The germline V gene has CDR1 MNHEY and CDR2 SVGAGI. DNA of the CDR3: TGTGCCAGCAGTTACTCTAGATCGGGTTCTGGAAACACCATATATTTT. Amino acid sequence: CASSYSRSGSGNTIYF.

In its sample, this clonotype ranks as large. The genes are TRBV20-1 and TRBJ1-2; D is possibly TRBD1 (6 bases). CDR3 length: 14 amino acids. V gave up 4 bases and J gave up 0 bases, with 12 bases separating them. Germline lookup yields CDR1 DFQATT and CDR2 SNEGSKA (reference sequence). The DNA for the CDR3 is TGCAGTGCTATGGGGGACACCTCTAACTATGGCTACACCTTC. This codes for CSAMGDTSNYGYTF.

In its sample, this clonotype ranks as medium-sized. The rearrangement uses TRBV7-2 and TRBJ2-1; unclear D gene. Germline V gene data show CDR1 as SGHTA and CDR2 as FQGNSA. The CDR3 has 13 residues. V shed 2 bases and J shed 8 bases, with 10 bases lying between them. The CDR3 is CASSLKSWDEQFF. CDR3 in DNA: TGTGCCAGCAGCTTAAAATCTTGGGATGAGCAGTTCTTC.

In its sample, this clonotype ranks as medium-sized. The chain is built from TRBV6-2 or TRBV6-3 and TRBJ2-5; 7 positions match TRBD1. Germline trimming cut 11 bases from V and 5 bases from J; bases unmatched to any gene: 14. Germline V gene lookup returns CDR1 MNHEY and CDR2 SVGEGT. The CDR3 is 14 amino acids. CDR3 DNA: TGTGCCTCGAGCGCCGGGACAGAATCGGAGACCCAGTACTTC. Residues: CASSAGTESETQYF.

Within the sample, this clonotype is medium-sized. This chain joins TRBV20-1 and TRBJ2-1; 7 bases agree with TRBD2. J gave up 6 bases and V 5 bases, and 10 bases lay outside the gene matches. The CDR3 spans 14 residues. Germline CDR1 and CDR2: DFQATT and SNEGSKA (reference sequence). For the CDR3, the DNA is TGCAGTGCTGCCTCCGGGGGGACTGGCAATGAGCAGTTCTTC. Protein sequence: CSAASGGTGNEQFF.

In its sample, this clonotype is medium-sized (0.01 to 0.1%). The chain carries TRBV27 and TRBJ2-1; 11 positions match TRBD2. V dropped 3 bases and J dropped 5; count of bases not matched to a gene: 6. The CDR3 totals 16 residues. Per the germline V gene, CDR1 is MNHEY and CDR2 is SMNVEV (reference sequence). CDR3: CASSFLAGGMNNEQFF. CDR3 nucleotides: TGTGCCAGCAGTTTCTTAGCGGGGGGGATGAACAATGAGCAGTTCTTC.

By its share, this clonotype is medium-sized. The chain joins TRBV29-1 to TRBJ2-1; D is undetermined. The ends were cut back, 5 bases at V and 8 bases at J, with 22 bases in the middle. The CDR3 runs 15 residues. Germline V gene sequence: CDR1 SQVTM, CDR2 ANQGSEA. DNA of the CDR3: TGCAGCGTTAGAGTTTCCGTGGGTTCGGCTGATGAGCAGTTCTTC. It specifies CSVRVSVGSADEQFF.

The rearrangement uses TRBV29-1 and TRBJ2-6, with D possibly being TRBD1 (7 bases). The CDR3 totals 14 residues. Looked up from germline, CDR1 is SQVTM and CDR2 is ANQGSEA. Trimming removed 5 bases at V and 0 bases at J, with 8 bases between. As DNA, the CDR3 is TGCAGCGTTCAGGGGGGCTCTGGGGCCAACGTCCTGACTTTC. Protein sequence: CSVQGGSGANVLTF.